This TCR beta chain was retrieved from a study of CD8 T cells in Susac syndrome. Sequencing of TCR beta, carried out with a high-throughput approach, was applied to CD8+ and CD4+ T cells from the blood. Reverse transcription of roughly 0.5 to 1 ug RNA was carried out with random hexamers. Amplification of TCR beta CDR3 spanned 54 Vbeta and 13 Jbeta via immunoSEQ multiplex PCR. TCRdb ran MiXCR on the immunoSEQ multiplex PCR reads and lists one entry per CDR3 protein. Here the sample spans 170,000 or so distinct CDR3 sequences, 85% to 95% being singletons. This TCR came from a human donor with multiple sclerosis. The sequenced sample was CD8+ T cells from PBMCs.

The CDR3 DNA is TGCAGCGTTGGCAGGGGAACCAATGAAAAACTGTTTTTT. Its protein is CSVGRGTNEKLFF. This chain joins TRBV29-1 and TRBJ1-4; possible D gene TRBD1, 6 bases. The CDR3 sequence is 13 residues long. Trimming removed 4 bases at V and 5 bases at J, with 11 bases between. Germline values: CDR1 SQVTM, CDR2 ANQGSEA.